The source of this T cell receptor (beta chain) is a study of control samples from healthy donors and cancer patients. Some clones are missing from TCRdb's copy, which holds only in-frame ones; the method was immunoSEQ multiplex PCR. Here the sample spans about 150,000 clones, approximately 94% being singletons. Per germline, CDR1 SGHVS and CDR2 FQNEAQ. J gave up 4 bases and V 6 bases, and 15 bases lay outside the gene matches. The CDR3 covers 16 residues. The material sequenced was blood. This sequence joins TRBV7-8 and TRBJ2-7, with 7 bases that match TRBD1. This TCR derives from a man aged 35 to 55 in good health. The DNA for the CDR3 is TGTGCCAGCAGTCGGGGACAGCTAGATTCTTTTTACGAGCAGTACTTC. Encoded protein: CASSRGQLDSFYEQYF.